This T cell receptor beta chain originates from a study of radiotherapy plus CTLA-4 blockade in lung cancer. Whole-study findings and limits: Early blood T cell clone dynamics reportedly forecast response best, with interferon-beta. TCR clones of tumor origin grew in blood after radiotherapy plus ipilimumab.

In chemo-refractory metastatic non-small-cell lung cancer, patients got ipilimumab CTLA-4 blockade together with focal radiation. Assay used: immunoSEQ multiplex PCR; TCRdb lists only in-frame clones, some missing. The data hold about 76,000 clones, with around 81% observed a single time. This clone has a single count. The antigen is undetermined. This TCR was recovered from a human donor with non-small cell lung cancer whose response to radiotherapy plus ipilimumab could not be evaluated. Some clones in this sample may be carry-over from other donors' samples. This specimen was peripheral blood, taken from a patient treated with radiotherapy plus ipilimumab.

CDR3 amino acids: CASSSGQGVHNEQFF. Here the CDR3 DNA reads TGTGCCAGCAGCTCGGGACAGGGGGTCCACAATGAGCAGTTCTTC. V is TRBV9 and J is TRBJ2-1, with 11 bases aligning to TRBD1. The CDR3 consists of 15 residues. The germline V gene has CDR1 SGDLS and CDR2 YYNGEE. V dropped 4 bases and J dropped 5; count of bases not matched to a gene: 5.